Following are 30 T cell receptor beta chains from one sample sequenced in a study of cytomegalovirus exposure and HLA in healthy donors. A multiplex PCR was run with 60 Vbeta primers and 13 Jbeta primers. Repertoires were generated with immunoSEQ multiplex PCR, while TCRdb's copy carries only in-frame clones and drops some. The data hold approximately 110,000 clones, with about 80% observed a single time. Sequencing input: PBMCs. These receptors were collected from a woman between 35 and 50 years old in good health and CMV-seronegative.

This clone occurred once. The CDR3 protein is CASRTGKYTDTQYF. The DNA of the CDR3 is TGTGCCAGTAGAACGGGGAAATACACAGATACGCAGTATTTT. The chain combines TRBV19 with TRBJ2-3; TRBD2 might be the D (5 bases). V was cut by 6 bases and J by 2 bases, with 12 bases left in between. Germline V gene sequence: CDR1 LNHDA, CDR2 SQIVND (reference sequence). There are 14 residues in the CDR3.

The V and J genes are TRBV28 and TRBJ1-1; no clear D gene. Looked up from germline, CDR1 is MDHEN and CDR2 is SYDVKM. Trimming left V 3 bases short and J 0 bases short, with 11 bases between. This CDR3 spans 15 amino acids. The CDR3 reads CASSLVGEMNTEAFF. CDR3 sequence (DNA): TGTGCCAGCAGTTTGGTGGGAGAGATGAACACTGAAGCTTTCTTT.

DNA for the CDR3: TGTGCCAGCAGCTTAATTGGGTGGAGTGGCTACACCTTC. Translation gives CASSLIGWSGYTF. The chain is built from TRBV7-8 and TRBJ1-2; no definite D call. V was shortened by 2 bases and J by 7 bases, with 11 bases between the two germline ends. The CDR3 contains 13 residues. CDR1 and CDR2 from the germline V gene are SGHVS and FQNEAQ.

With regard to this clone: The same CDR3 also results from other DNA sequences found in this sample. The CDR3 sequence is CASSPGGQETQYF. CDR3 nucleotide sequence: TGTGCCAGCAGCCCCGGGGGACAAGAGACCCAGTACTTC. The chain employs TRBV28 and TRBJ2-5, with a tentative D call TRBD2 (6 bases). The germline V and J ends were trimmed by 6 bases and 2 bases, with 10 bases remaining between them. Per the germline V gene, CDR1 is MDHEN and CDR2 is SYDVKM. CDR3 length equals 13 residues.

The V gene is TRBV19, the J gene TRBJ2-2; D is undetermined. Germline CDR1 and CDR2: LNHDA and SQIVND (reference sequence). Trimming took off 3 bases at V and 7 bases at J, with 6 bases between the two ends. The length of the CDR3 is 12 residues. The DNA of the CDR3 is TGTGCCAGTAGTATCTCGGTCGGGGAGCTGTTTTTT. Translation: CASSISVGELFF.

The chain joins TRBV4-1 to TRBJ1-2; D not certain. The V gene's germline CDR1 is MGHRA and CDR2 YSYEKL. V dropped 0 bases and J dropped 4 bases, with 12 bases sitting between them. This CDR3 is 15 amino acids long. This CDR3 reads CASSQDHSNLYGYTF. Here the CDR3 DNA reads TGCGCCAGCAGCCAAGATCACAGTAACCTCTATGGCTACACCTTC.

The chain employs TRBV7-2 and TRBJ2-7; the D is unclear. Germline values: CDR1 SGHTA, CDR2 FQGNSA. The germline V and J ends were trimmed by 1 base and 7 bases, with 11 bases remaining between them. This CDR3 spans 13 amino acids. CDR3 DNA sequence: TGTGCCAGCAGCTTAGTGGCGGTTTTTGAGCAGTACTTC. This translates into CASSLVAVFEQYF.

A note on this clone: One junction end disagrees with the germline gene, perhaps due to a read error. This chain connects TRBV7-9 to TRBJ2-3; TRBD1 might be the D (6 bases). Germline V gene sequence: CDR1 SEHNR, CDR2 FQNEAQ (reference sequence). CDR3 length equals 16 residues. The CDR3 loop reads CSSSLETGSHTDTQYF. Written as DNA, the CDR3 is TGTTCCAGCAGCTTAGAGACAGGCTCTCACACAGATACGCAGTATTTT.

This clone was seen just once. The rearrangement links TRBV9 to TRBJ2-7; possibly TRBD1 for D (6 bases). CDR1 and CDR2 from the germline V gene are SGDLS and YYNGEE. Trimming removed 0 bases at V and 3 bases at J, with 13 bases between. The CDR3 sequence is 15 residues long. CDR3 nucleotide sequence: TGTGCCAGCAGCGTAGGAGGGGACACCAGCTACGAGCAGTACTTC. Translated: CASSVGGDTSYEQYF.

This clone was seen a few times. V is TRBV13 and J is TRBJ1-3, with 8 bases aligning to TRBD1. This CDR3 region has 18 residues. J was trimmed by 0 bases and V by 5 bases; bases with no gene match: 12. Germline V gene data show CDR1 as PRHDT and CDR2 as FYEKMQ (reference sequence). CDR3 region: CASSGGGTGPSSGNTIYF. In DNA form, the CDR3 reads TGTGCCAGCAGCGGGGGAGGGACAGGCCCTAGCTCTGGAAACACCATATATTTT. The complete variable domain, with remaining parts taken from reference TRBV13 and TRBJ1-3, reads AAGVIQSPRHLIKEKRETATLKCYPIPRHDTVYWYQQGPGQDPQFLISFYEKMQSDKGSIPDRFSAQQFSDYHSELNMSSLELGDSALYFCASSGGGTGPSSGNTIYFGEGSWLTVV.

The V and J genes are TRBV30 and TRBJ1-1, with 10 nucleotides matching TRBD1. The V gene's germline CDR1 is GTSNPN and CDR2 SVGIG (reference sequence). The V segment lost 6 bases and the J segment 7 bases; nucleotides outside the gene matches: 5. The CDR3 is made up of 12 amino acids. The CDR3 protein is CACNRDRGEAFF. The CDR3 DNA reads TGTGCCTGCAACCGGGACAGGGGTGAAGCTTTCTTT.

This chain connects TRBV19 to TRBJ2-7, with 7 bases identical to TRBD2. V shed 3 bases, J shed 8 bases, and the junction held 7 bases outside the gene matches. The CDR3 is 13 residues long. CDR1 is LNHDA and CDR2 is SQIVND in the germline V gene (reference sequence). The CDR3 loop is CASSIDRTSKQYF. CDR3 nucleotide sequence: TGTGCCAGTAGTATCGATCGGACTAGTAAGCAGTACTTC. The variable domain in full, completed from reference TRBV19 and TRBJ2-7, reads DGGITQSPKYLFRKEGQNVTLSCEQNLNHDAMYWYRQDPGQGLRLIYYSQIVNDFQKGDIAEGYSVSREKKESFPLTVTSAQKNPTAFYLCASSIDRTSKQYFGPGTRLTVT.

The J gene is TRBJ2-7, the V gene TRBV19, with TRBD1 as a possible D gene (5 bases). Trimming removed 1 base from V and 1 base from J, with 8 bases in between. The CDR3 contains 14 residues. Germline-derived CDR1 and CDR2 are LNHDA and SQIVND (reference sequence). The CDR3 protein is CASSIGRQSYEQYF. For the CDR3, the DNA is TGTGCCAGTAGTATAGGTCGACAGTCCTACGAGCAGTACTTC.

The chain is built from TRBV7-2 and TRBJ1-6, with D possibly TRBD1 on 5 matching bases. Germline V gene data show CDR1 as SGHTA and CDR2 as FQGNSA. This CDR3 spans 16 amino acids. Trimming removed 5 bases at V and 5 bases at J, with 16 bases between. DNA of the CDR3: TGTGCCAGCAGCAAAGGGGCGGGGCAGCATAATTCACCCCTCCACTTT. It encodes CASSKGAGQHNSPLHF. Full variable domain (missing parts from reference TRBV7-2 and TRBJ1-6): GAGVSQSPSNKVTEKGKDVELRCDPISGHTALYWYRQSLGQGLEFLIYFQGNSAPDKSGLPSDRFSAERTGGSVSTLTIQRTQQEDSAVYLCASSKGAGQHNSPLHFGNGTRLTVT.

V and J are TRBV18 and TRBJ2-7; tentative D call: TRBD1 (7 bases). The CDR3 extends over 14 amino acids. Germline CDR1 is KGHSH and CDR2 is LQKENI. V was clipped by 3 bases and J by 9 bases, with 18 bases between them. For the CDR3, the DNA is TGTGCCAGCTCACCTAGCACCGGAGGGGGCACGCAGTACTTC. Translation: CASSPSTGGGTQYF.

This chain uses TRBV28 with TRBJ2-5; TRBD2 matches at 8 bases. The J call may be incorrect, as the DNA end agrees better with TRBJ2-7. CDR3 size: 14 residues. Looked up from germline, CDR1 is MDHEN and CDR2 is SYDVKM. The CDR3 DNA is TGTGCCAGCAGTTTAAACCTAGCGGGCTACGAGCAGTACTTC. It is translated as CASSLNLAGYEQYF.

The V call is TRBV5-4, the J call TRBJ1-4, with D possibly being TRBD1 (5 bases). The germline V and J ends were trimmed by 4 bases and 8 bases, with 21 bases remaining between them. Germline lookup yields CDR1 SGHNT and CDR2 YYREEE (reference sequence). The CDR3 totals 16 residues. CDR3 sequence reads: CASSLNTGSSEEKLFF. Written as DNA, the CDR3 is TGTGCCAGCAGCCTAAATACAGGCTCGAGCGAGGAAAAACTGTTTTTT.

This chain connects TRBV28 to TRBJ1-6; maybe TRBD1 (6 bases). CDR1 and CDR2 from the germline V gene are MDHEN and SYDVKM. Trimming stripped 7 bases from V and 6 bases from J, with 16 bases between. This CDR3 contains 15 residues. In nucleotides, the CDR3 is TGTGCCAGCACAGCCGGGGGGCTGGTTAATTCACCCCTCCACTTT. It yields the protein CASTAGGLVNSPLHF.

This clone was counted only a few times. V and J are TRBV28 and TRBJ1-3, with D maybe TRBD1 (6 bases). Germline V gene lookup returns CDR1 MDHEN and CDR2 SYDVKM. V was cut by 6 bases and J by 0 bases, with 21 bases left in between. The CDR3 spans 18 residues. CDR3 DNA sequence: TGTGCCAGCAGCAAAAGGGGGGGAATATTAAACTCTGGAAACACCATATATTTT. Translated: CASSKRGGILNSGNTIYF.

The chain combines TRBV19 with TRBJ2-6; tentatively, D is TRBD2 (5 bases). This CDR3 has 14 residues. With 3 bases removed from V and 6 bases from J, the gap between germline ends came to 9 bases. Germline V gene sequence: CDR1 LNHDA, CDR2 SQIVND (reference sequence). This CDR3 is CASSMRAEANVLTF. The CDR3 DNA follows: TGTGCCAGTAGTATGCGGGCCGAGGCCAACGTCCTGACTTTC. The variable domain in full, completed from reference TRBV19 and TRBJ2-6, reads DGGITQSPKYLFRKEGQNVTLSCEQNLNHDAMYWYRQDPGQGLRLIYYSQIVNDFQKGDIAEGYSVSREKKESFPLTVTSAQKNPTAFYLCASSMRAEANVLTFGAGSRLTVL.

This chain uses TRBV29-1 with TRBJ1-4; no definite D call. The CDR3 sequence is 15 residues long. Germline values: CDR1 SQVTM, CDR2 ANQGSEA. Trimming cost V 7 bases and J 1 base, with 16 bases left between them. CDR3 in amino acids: CSAFGLQETNEKLFF. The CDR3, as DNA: TGCAGCGCTTTCGGACTCCAGGAAACTAATGAAAAACTGTTTTTT.

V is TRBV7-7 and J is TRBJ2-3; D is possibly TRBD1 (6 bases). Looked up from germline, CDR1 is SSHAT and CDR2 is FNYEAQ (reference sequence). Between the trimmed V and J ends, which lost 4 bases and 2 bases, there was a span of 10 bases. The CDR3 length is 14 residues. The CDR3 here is CASSSRTDTDTQYF. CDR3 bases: TGTGCCAGCAGCTCTCGGACAGACACAGATACGCAGTATTTT.

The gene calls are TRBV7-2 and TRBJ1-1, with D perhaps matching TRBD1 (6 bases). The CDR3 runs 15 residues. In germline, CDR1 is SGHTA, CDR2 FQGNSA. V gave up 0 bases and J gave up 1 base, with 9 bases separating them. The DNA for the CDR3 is TGTGCCAGCAGCTTAGCGGGGGCCCCGAACACTGAAGCTTTCTTT. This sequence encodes CASSLAGAPNTEAFF.

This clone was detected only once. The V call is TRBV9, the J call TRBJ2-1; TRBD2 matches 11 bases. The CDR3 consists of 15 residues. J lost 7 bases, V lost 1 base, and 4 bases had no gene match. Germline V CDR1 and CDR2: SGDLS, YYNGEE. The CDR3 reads CASSVNSGGGNEQFF. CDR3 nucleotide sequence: TGTGCCAGCAGCGTAAATAGCGGGGGGGGGAATGAGCAGTTCTTC.

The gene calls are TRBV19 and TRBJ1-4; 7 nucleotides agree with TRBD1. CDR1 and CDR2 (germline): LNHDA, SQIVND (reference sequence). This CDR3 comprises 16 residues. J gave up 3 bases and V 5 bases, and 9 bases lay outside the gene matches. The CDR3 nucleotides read TGTGCCAGTAGTCGAGGGGGCGCGTTAGCTAATGAAAAACTGTTTTTT. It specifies CASSRGGALANEKLFF.

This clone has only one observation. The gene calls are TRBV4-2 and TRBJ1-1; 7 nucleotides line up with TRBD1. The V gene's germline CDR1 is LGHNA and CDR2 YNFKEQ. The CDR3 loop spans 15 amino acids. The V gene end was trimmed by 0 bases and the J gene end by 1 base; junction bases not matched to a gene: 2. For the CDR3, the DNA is TGTGCCAGCAGCCAAGAGGCAGGGGGGAACACTGAAGCTTTCTTT. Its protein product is CASSQEAGGNTEAFF.

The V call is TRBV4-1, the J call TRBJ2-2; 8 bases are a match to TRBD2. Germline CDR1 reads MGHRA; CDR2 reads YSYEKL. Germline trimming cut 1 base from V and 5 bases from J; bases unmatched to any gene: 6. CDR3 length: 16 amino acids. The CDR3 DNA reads TGCGCCAGCAGCCAAGTTCCGGGGGGGCGAACCGGGGAGCTGTTTTTT. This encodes CASSQVPGGRTGELFF.

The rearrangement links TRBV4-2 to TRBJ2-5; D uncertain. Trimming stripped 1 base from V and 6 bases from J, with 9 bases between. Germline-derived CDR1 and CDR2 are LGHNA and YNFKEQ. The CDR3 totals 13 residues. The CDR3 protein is CASSQAGRQTQYF. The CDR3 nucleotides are TGTGCCAGCAGCCAAGCTGGGCGCCAGACCCAGTACTTC.

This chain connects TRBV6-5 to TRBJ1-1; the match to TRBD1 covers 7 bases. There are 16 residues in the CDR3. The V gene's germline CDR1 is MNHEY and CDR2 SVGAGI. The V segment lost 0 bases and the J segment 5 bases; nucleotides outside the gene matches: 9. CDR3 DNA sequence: TGTGCCAGCAGTTACTCGGGTGGCAGGGGGGATACTGAAGCTTTCTTT. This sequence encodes CASSYSGGRGDTEAFF.

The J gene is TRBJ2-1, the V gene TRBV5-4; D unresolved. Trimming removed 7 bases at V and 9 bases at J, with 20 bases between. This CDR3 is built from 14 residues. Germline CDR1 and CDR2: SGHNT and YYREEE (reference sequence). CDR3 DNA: TGTGCCAGCGTAAACTCCTCGGTTCCTAGTGAGCAGTTCTTC. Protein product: CASVNSSVPSEQFF.